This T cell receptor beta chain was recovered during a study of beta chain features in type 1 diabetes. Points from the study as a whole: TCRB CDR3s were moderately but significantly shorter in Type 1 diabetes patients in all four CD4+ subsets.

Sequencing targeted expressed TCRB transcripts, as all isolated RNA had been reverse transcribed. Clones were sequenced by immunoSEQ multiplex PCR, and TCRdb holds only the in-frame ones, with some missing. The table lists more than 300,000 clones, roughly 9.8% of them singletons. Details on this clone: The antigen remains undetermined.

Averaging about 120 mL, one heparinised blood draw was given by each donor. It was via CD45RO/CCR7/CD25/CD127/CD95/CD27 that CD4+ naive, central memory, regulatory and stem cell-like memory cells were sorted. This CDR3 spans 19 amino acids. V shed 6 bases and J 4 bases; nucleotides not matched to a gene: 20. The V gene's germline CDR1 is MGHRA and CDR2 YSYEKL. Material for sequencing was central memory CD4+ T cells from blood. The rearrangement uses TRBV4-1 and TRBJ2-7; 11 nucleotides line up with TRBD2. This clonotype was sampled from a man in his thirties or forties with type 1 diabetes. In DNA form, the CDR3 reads TGCGCCAGCAGTCGGATGCCGGGACTAGCGGAGAATAAAAGGTACGAGCAGTACTTC. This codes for CASSRMPGLAENKRYEQYF.